The 23 T cell receptor beta chains listed next were all sequenced from one sample in a study of neurological immune-mediated disorders. One entry per CDR3 protein results from TCRdb running MiXCR on the 5' RACE reads. The sample gives approximately 48,000 distinct CDR3 sequences, about a tenth of which show up once; roughly 5% is in the top ten. Sequencing was carried out using PBMCs. Receptors originate from a man between 65 and 85 years old with HTLV-1-associated myelopathy (HAM/TSP).

In this sample, this clonotype turned up many times. The chain has TRBV7-9 and TRBJ2-7; TRBD2 matches 9 bases. There are 15 residues in the CDR3. Germline V gene sequence: CDR1 SEHNR, CDR2 FQNEAQ (reference sequence). The J segment lost 6 bases and the V segment lost 2 bases, leaving 8 bases of the junction unmatched. Here the CDR3 DNA reads TGTGCCAGCAGCTTACGGGCTAGCGGGACGTCCGAGCAGTACTTC. As protein: CASSLRASGTSEQYF.

This clonotype appeared many times. Here the CDR3 DNA reads TGTGCCAGCAGCCTTTACGTGGTAGGGAATCAGCCCCAGCATTTT. Protein: CASSLYVVGNQPQHF. This chain links TRBV5-5 with TRBJ1-5; unclear D gene. Germline V lookup: CDR1 SGHKS, CDR2 YYEKEE (reference sequence). CDR3 length: 15 residues. V was trimmed by 4 bases and J by 4 bases, leaving 15 bases between them.

This clonotype has ten or more counts. V and J are TRBV7-2 and TRBJ2-1; 9 bases map to TRBD2. Germline assignment: CDR1 SGHTA and CDR2 FQGNSA. Unmatched junction bases numbered 16, after V lost 2 bases and J lost 2 bases. The CDR3 sequence is 20 residues long. The CDR3 DNA reads as TGTGCCAGCAGCTTATTACTAGCGGGCCCAGAGGGAGGTCCCTACAATGAGCAGTTCTTC. Its protein is CASSLLLAGPEGGPYNEQFF.

This clonotype was detected many times. The V call is TRBV6-5, the J call TRBJ1-1, with 8 bases aligning to TRBD1. V shed 0 bases, J shed 5 bases, and the junction held 14 bases outside the gene matches. The germline gives CDR1 MNHEY, CDR2 SVGAGI. This CDR3 contains 18 residues. The CDR3 region is CASSYSDYGRGLRTEAFF. The CDR3 region has the DNA TGTGCCAGCAGTTACTCGGATTACGGCAGGGGGCTGAGAACTGAAGCTTTCTTT.

There are many counts of this clonotype. The chain has TRBV11-2 and TRBJ2-1; TRBD1 might be the D (6 bases). CDR1 SGHAT and CDR2 FQNNGV come from the germline V gene. Trimming shortened V by 3 bases and J by 6 bases, and 15 bases separated the two germline ends. The CDR3 extends over 15 amino acids. The CDR3 DNA is TGTGCCAGCAGCTTCCGAGAGACAGGCACCAATGAGCAGTTCTTC. Its protein is CASSFRETGTNEQFF. The complete variable domain, with remaining parts taken from reference TRBV11-2 and TRBJ2-1, reads EAGVAQSPRYKIIEKRQSVAFWCNPISGHATLYWYQQILGQGPKLLIQFQNNGVVDDSQLPKDRFSAERLKGVDSTLKIQPAKLEDSAVYLCASSFRETGTNEQFFGPGTRLTVL.

This clonotype showed up many times. The gene calls are TRBV19 and TRBJ2-7; D gene ambiguous. Trimming pared 3 bases from V and 1 base from J, leaving 10 bases between. Germline V gene sequence: CDR1 LNHDA, CDR2 SQIVND (reference sequence). The CDR3 length is 14 residues. In DNA, the CDR3 is TGTGCCAGTAGTATCGCCCAGTCGTCCTACGAGCAGTACTTC. Amino acid sequence: CASSIAQSSYEQYF.

This clonotype was seen many times. The CDR3 loop reads CASSPRSEDTTSGHAKYEQYF. The CDR3 coding sequence is TGTGCCAGCAGCCCTCGATCGGAGGACACGACTAGCGGGCATGCGAAATACGAGCAGTACTTC. V usage is TRBV7-2 and J usage is TRBJ2-7; 10 nucleotides match TRBD2. J gave up 4 bases and V 5 bases, and 26 bases lay outside the gene matches. The CDR3 contains 21 residues. CDR1 SGHTA and CDR2 FQGNSA come from the germline V gene.

This chain links TRBV28 with TRBJ1-5; D is uncertain. CDR1 and CDR2 from the germline V gene are MDHEN and SYDVKM. This CDR3 has 13 amino acids. The germline V and J ends were trimmed by 3 bases and 10 bases, with 13 bases remaining between them. CDR3 nucleotide sequence: TGTGCCAGCAGTTTGGTATGGGGTCAACCCCAGCATTTT. Protein product: CASSLVWGQPQHF.

This clonotype was recorded once. The junction differs from germline at one of its ends, possibly a read error. The chain carries TRBV12-3 or TRBV12-4 and TRBJ2-1; 7 bases fit TRBD2. The CDR3 sequence is 15 residues long. This CDR3 is CASRPGTIGNKEQFF. DNA for the CDR3: TGTGCCAGCAGGCCCGGGACTATCGGGAACAAAGAGCAGTTCTTC.

This clonotype was seen many times. The chain joins TRBV7-2 to TRBJ2-5; the D call may be TRBD1 or TRBD2 (5 bases each). The CDR3 is 13 residues long. The ends were cut back, 6 bases at V and 4 bases at J, with 12 bases in the middle. CDR1 is SGHTA and CDR2 is FQGNSA in the germline V gene. The CDR3 DNA sequence: TGTGCCAGCAGTGAGGGGAATTTAGAGACCCAGTACTTC. This translates into CASSEGNLETQYF. The whole variable domain, remainder taken from reference TRBV7-2 and TRBJ2-5, is GAGVSQSPSNKVTEKGKDVELRCDPISGHTALYWYRQSLGQGLEFLIYFQGNSAPDKSGLPSDRFSAERTGGSVSTLTIQRTQQEDSAVYLCASSEGNLETQYFGPGTRLLVL.

The V call is TRBV20-1, the J call TRBJ2-7; D not resolved. The germline V gene has CDR1 DFQATT and CDR2 SNEGSKA (reference sequence). This CDR3 region has 13 residues. The V and J ends lost 2 bases and 3 bases respectively, with 11 bases between them. The CDR3 sequence is CSARRQLDYEQYF. CDR3 in DNA: TGCAGTGCTAGACGGCAGCTAGACTACGAGCAGTACTTC.

This clonotype has a handful of counts. J is TRBJ2-1 and V is TRBV10-3, with D tentatively TRBD2 (6 bases). CDR1 and CDR2 (germline): ENHRY, SYGVKD. V lost 6 bases and J 5 bases, leaving 14 bases between the germline ends. This CDR3 comprises 14 residues. The CDR3 here is CAIRPEGLHNEQFF. The CDR3 bases are TGTGCCATCAGGCCGGAGGGCCTACACAATGAGCAGTTCTTC.

This clonotype was counted many times. V gene TRBV27 combines with J gene TRBJ2-7; D is uncertain. The V gene lost 3 bases and the J gene lost 0 bases, with 12 bases spanning the gap. The CDR3 has 15 residues. Germline CDR1 is MNHEY and CDR2 is SMNVEV (reference sequence). The CDR3 region is CASSFGQDPSYEQYF. The CDR3 DNA sequence: TGTGCCAGCAGTTTCGGGCAGGACCCCTCCTACGAGCAGTACTTC.

The rearrangement uses TRBV7-2 and TRBJ2-3; 7 bases align to TRBD2. This CDR3 contains 16 residues. Trimming removed 3 bases from V and 2 bases from J; junction bases left unmatched: 8. Germline V CDR1 and CDR2: SGHTA, FQGNSA. CDR3 residues: CASSLGGSPLTDTQYF. The CDR3 DNA is TGTGCCAGCAGCTTGGGCGGGAGCCCTCTCACAGATACGCAGTATTTT.

This clonotype has at least ten counts. The genes are TRBV12-3 or TRBV12-4 and TRBJ2-7; weak D call: TRBD2 (5 bases). The V end lost 5 bases, the J end lost 0 bases, and 11 bases lay between the germline ends. The CDR3 consists of 14 residues. The CDR3 loop reads CASSPSGSSYEQYF. The CDR3 DNA reads TGTGCCAGCAGTCCTAGTGGGAGCTCCTACGAGCAGTACTTC.

This clonotype was seen repeatedly, ten times or more. This chain links TRBV5-5 with TRBJ1-2; no reliable D call. The CDR3 runs 14 residues. Looked up from germline, CDR1 is SGHKS and CDR2 is YYEKEE (reference sequence). Between the trimmed V and J ends, which lost 3 bases and 4 bases, there was a span of 13 bases. CDR3 residues: CASSWTGDFYGYTF. CDR3 coding DNA: TGTGCCAGCAGCTGGACCGGGGATTTCTATGGCTACACCTTC. The complete variable domain, with remaining parts taken from reference TRBV5-5 and TRBJ1-2, reads DAGVTQSPTHLIKTRGQQVTLRCSPISGHKSVSWYQQVLGQGPQFIFQYYEKEERGRGNFPDRFSARQFPNYSSELNVNALLLGDSALYLCASSWTGDFYGYTFGSGTRLTVV.

This clonotype was seen only a few times. The rearrangement joins TRBV7-3 to TRBJ2-2; D unclear. CDR1 SGHTA and CDR2 FQGTGA come from the germline V gene. CDR3 size: 14 residues. V lost 1 base and J 2 bases, leaving 5 bases between the germline ends. The CDR3: CASSLKVNTGELFF. As DNA, the CDR3 is TGTGCCAGCAGCTTAAAAGTCAACACCGGGGAGCTGTTTTTT.

This clonotype was detected ten times or more. The chain couples TRBV5-1 to TRBJ2-7; possibly TRBD2 for D (5 bases). Trimming cost V 4 bases and J 2 bases, with 16 bases left between them. Germline assignment: CDR1 SGHRS and CDR2 YFSETQ. The CDR3 length is 15 residues. The CDR3 reads CASSPLAPEAYEQYF. DNA of the CDR3: TGCGCCAGCAGCCCCCTAGCTCCTGAGGCCTACGAGCAGTACTTC. The variable domain in full, with the rest retrieved from reference TRBV5-1 and TRBJ2-7, is KAGVTQTPRYLIKTRGQQVTLSCSPISGHRSVSWYQQTPGQGLQFLFEYFSETQRNKGNFPGRFSGRQFSNSRSEMNVSTLELGDSALYLCASSPLAPEAYEQYFGPGTRLTVT.

This clonotype was seen repeatedly, ten times or more. The chain carries TRBV12-3 or TRBV12-4 and TRBJ2-6; tentative D call: TRBD1 (6 bases). V gave up 3 bases and J gave up 2 bases, with 14 bases separating them. The CDR3 is 17 residues long. CDR3 in amino acids: CASSFSTGSPGANVLTF. CDR3 coding DNA: TGTGCCAGCAGTTTCTCTACAGGGTCTCCTGGGGCCAACGTCCTGACTTTC.

This clonotype was recorded many times. This sequence joins TRBV27 and TRBJ2-3, with TRBD2 matching 13 bases. CDR3 length: 17 residues. With 0 bases clipped from V and 7 bases from J, the junction kept 7 bases outside the gene matches. From germline, CDR1 is MNHEY and CDR2 SMNVEV (reference sequence). The CDR3 is CASSLSGTSGATHTQYF. The CDR3 region has the DNA TGTGCCAGCAGTTTATCGGGGACTAGCGGGGCGACTCATACGCAGTATTTT.

Many counts were recorded for this clonotype. The chain is built from TRBV9 and TRBJ1-2; TRBD1 matches 10 bases. V was clipped by 3 bases and J by 8 bases; unmatched bases: 4. From germline, CDR1 is SGDLS and CDR2 YYNGEE. The CDR3 contains 13 residues. The CDR3 DNA reads as TGTGCCAGCAGCGCCGAGACAGGGGGCGGCTACACCTTC. It translates to CASSAETGGGYTF.

This clonotype was counted ten times or more. The chain employs TRBV28 and TRBJ2-5; D unclear. The germline CDR1 and CDR2 sequences are MDHEN and SYDVKM. Trimming pared 4 bases from V and 3 bases from J, leaving 12 bases between. The CDR3 has 14 residues. This CDR3 is CASSYLNGEETQYF. CDR3 bases: TGTGCCAGCAGTTACCTGAACGGAGAAGAGACCCAGTACTTC.

This clonotype was seen ten or more times. The gene calls are TRBV27 and TRBJ2-1; a possible D gene is TRBD1 (6 bases). V lost 4 bases and J 4 bases, leaving 17 bases between the germline ends. This CDR3 is 16 amino acids long. Germline CDR1 MNHEY, CDR2 SMNVEV (reference sequence). The CDR3 loop reads CASSSYQGILYNEQFF. In DNA, the CDR3 is TGTGCCAGCAGTTCCTATCAGGGGATATTGTACAATGAGCAGTTCTTC.